The T cell receptor (beta chain) under discussion was sequenced for a study of CD8+ T cells in alopecia areata. Across the study: Skin-grafted roughly 7-11-week-old female C3H/HeJ mice received tissue from roughly 6-12-month-old C3H/HeJ donors with spontaneous alopecia. General study findings and limits: Clonality exceeded that of normal scalp in lesional scalp, most notably in alopecia totalis/universalis.

With regard to this clone: Its antigen is undetermined. Gene names refer to mouse genes. Coverage ceases 4 residues before the CDR3 finishes, and the germline J gene fills in the end.

The CDR3 runs 15 residues. Germline V CDR1 and CDR2: NNHNN, SYGAGS (reference sequence). Extracted RNA was reverse transcribed into cDNA, the sequencing template. The data were produced by immunoSEQ multiplex PCR, yet TCRdb's version contains in-frame clones alone and is incomplete. Singletons are absent from the sample, which has over 100,000 clones. Material for sequencing was lesional skin. The gene calls are TRBV13-2 and TRBJ2-7, with 9 positions matching TRBD2. The TCR originated in a C3H/HeJ mouse with alopecia areata. MHC haplotype of the strain: H2-k. The CDR3 here is CASGDGGTGKYEQYF. The sequenced part of the CDR3 DNA is TGTGCCAGCGGTGATGGCGGGACTGGGAAATAT.